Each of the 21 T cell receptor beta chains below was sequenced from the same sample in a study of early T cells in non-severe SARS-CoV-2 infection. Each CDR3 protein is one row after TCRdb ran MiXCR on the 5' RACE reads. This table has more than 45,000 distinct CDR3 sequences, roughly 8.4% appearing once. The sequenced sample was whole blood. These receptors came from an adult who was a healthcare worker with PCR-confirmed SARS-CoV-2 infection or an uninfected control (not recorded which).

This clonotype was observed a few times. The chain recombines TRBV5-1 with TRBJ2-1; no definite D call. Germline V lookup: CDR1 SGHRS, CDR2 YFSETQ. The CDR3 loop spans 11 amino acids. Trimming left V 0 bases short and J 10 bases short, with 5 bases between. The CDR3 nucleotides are TGCGCCAGCAGCTTGGAATCGGAGCAGTTCTTC. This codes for CASSLESEQFF.

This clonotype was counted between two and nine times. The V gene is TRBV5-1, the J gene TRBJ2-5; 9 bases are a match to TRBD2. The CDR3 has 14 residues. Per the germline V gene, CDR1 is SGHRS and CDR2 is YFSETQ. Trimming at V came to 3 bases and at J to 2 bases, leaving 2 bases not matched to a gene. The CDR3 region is CASSYLAGQETQYF. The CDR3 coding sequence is TGCGCCAGCAGCTACCTAGCGGGGCAAGAGACCCAGTACTTC.

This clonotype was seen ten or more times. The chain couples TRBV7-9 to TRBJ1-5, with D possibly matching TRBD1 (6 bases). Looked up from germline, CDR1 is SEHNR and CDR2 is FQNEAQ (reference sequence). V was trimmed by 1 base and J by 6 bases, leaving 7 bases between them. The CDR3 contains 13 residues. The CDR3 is CASSLEQGQPQHF. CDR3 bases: TGTGCCAGCAGCTTAGAACAGGGTCAGCCCCAGCATTTT.

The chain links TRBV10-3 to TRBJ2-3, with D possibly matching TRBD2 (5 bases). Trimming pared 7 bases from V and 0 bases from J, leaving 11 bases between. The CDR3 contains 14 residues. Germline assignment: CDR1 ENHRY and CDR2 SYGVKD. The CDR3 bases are TGTGCCATCACGGCGGGCCCTAGCACAGATACGCAGTATTTT. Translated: CAITAGPSTDTQYF.

The CDR3 here is CSARAQSTGELFF. Here the CDR3 DNA reads TGCAGTGCTAGGGCTCAGAGCACCGGGGAGCTGTTTTTT. The rearrangement uses TRBV20-1 and TRBJ2-2; no clear D. The CDR3 is made up of 13 amino acids. The germline gives CDR1 DFQATT, CDR2 SNEGSKA (reference sequence). The V gene lost 3 bases and the J gene lost 4 bases, with 9 bases spanning the gap.

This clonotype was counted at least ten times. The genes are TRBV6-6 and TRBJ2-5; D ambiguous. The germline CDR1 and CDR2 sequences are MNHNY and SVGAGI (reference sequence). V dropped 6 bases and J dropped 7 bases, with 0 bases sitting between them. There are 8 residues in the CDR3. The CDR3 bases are TGTGCCAGCAGGACCCAGTACTTC. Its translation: CASRTQYF.

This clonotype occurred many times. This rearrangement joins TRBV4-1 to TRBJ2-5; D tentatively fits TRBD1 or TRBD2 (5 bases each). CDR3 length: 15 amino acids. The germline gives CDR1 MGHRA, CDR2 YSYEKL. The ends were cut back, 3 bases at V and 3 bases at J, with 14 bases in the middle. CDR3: CASSHRQGTEETQYF. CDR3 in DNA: TGCGCCAGCAGCCACCGCCAAGGGACGGAAGAGACCCAGTACTTC.

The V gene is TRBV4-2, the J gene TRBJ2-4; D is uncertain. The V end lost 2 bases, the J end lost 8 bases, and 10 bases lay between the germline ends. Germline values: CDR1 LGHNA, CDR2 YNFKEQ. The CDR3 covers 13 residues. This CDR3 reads CASSQLSWDIQYF. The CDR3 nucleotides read TGTGCCAGCAGCCAACTGTCGTGGGACATTCAGTACTTC.

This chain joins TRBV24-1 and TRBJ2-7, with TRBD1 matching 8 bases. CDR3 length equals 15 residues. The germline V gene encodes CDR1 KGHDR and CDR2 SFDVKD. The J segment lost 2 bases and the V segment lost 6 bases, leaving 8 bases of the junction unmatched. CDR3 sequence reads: CATSHPRDRTYEQYF. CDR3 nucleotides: TGTGCCACCAGTCATCCCCGGGACAGGACCTACGAGCAGTACTTC.

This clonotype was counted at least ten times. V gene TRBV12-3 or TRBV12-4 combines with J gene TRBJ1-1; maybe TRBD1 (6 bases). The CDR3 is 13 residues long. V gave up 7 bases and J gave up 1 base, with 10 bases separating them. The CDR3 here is CASIMDRNTEAFF. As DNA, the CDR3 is TGTGCCAGCATTATGGACAGGAACACTGAAGCTTTCTTT.

The CDR3 loop reads CASSEADVSDTQYF. CDR3 coding DNA: TGTGCCAGCAGTGAAGCGGACGTTTCAGATACGCAGTATTTT. The chain has TRBV2 and TRBJ2-3; unclear D gene. V was clipped by 0 bases and J by 4 bases, with 8 bases between them. Germline CDR1 SNHLY, CDR2 FYNNEI. This CDR3 is built from 14 residues.

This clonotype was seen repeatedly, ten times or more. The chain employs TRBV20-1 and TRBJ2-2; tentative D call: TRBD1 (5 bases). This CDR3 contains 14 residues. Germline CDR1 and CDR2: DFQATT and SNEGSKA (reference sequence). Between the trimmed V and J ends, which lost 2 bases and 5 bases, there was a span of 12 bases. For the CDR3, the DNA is TGCAGTGCTAGAAGGGGTAGCATTACCGGGGAGCTGTTTTTT. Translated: CSARRGSITGELFF.

The CDR3 here is CASSSTGNTGELFF. The CDR3 DNA sequence: TGTGCCAGCAGTTCCACAGGGAACACCGGGGAGCTGTTTTTT. The V gene is TRBV7-3, the J gene TRBJ2-2, with a possible D match to TRBD1 (5 bases). The CDR3 runs 14 residues. CDR1 SGHTA and CDR2 FQGTGA come from the germline V gene. With 6 bases removed from V and 1 base from J, the gap between germline ends came to 9 bases. The entire variable domain, with the rest obtained from reference TRBV7-3 and TRBJ2-2, is as follows: GAGVSQTPSNKVTEKGKYVELRCDPISGHTALYWYRQSLGQGPEFLIYFQGTGAADDSGLPNDRFFAVRPEGSVSTLKIQRTERGDSAVYLCASSSTGNTGELFFGEGSRLTVL.

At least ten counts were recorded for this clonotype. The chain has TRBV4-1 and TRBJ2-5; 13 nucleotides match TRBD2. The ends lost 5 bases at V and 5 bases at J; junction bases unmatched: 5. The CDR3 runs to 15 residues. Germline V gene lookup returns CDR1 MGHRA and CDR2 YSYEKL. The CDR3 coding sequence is TGCGCCAGCAGCTTACGACTAGCGGGAGGTGAGACCCAGTACTTC. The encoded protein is CASSLRLAGGETQYF.

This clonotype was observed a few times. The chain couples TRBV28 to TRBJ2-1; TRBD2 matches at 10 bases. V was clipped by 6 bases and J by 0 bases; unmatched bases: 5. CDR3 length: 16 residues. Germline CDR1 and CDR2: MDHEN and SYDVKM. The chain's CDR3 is CASRTSGESSYNEQFF. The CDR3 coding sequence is TGTGCCAGCAGAACTAGCGGGGAGAGCTCCTACAATGAGCAGTTCTTC.

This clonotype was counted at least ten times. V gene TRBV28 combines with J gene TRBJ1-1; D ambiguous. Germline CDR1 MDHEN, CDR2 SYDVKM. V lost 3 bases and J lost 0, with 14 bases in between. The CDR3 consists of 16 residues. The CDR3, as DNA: TGTGCCAGCAGTTTTAGTCCGGTGTGGATGAACACTGAAGCTTTCTTT. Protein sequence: CASSFSPVWMNTEAFF. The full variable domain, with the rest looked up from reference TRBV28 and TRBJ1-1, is DVKVTQSSRYLVKRTGEKVFLECVQDMDHENMFWYRQDPGLGLRLIYFSYDVKMKEKGDIPEGYSVSREKKERFSLILESASTNQTSMYLCASSFSPVWMNTEAFFGQGTRLTVV.

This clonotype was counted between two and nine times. The CDR3 region has the DNA TGCGCCAGCAGCCAGGCCGGGACATTCATCAATGAGCAGTTCTTC. It translates to CASSQAGTFINEQFF. The V and J genes are TRBV4-1 and TRBJ2-1; D might be TRBD1 (6 bases). The CDR3 totals 15 residues. V lost 3 bases and J 6 bases, leaving 15 bases between the germline ends. Germline CDR1 is MGHRA and CDR2 is YSYEKL.

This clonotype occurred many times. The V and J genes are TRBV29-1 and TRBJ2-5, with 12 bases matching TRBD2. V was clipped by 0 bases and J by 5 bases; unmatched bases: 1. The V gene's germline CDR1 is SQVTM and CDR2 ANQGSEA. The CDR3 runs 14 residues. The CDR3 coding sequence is TGCAGCGTTGAAGATCTAGCGGGAGGGGAGACCCAGTACTTC. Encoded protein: CSVEDLAGGETQYF.

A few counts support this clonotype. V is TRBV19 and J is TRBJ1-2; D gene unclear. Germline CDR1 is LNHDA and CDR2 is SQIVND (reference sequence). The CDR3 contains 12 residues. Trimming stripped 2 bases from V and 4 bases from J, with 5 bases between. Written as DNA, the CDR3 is TGTGCCAGTAGTATAACAGTCTATGGCTACACCTTC. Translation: CASSITVYGYTF.

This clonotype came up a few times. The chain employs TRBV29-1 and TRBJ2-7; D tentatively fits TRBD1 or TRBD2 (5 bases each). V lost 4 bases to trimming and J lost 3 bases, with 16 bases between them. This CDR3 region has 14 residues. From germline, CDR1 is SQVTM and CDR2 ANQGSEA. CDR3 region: CSVGVTGPHYEQYF. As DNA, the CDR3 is TGCAGCGTTGGCGTTACGGGACCACACTACGAGCAGTACTTC.

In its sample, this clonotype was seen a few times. CDR3 nucleotide sequence: TGTGCCACCAGTGATTTAGGCACAGGGGGAAAGGATGAGCAGTTCTTC. This codes for CATSDLGTGGKDEQFF. The chain recombines TRBV24-1 with TRBJ2-1; 8 bases are a match to TRBD1. V trimming: 1 base; J trimming: 8 bases; junction bases outside the gene matches: 9. CDR1 is KGHDR and CDR2 is SFDVKD in the germline V gene. The CDR3 covers 16 residues.